One sample yielded the 20 T cell receptor beta chains listed below, sequenced in a study of vaccination effects on CD4 cells after COVID-19 (dated by TCRdb to between 2020 and 2023). What these receptors recognize is not known. In the ViraFEST assay, PBMC were stimulated with viral peptide pools, and TCR sequencing was then used to find antigen-specific CD4+ T cell clonotypes based on their expansion. After less than eleven days of culture, CD4+ T cells were isolated with the EasySep CD4+ T cell isolation kit. Two doses of either the BNT162b2 or the mRNA-1273 mRNA SARS-CoV-2 vaccine were administered to participants. The receptor library was made with the immunoSEQ multiplex PCR assay. TCRdb carries this immuneACCESS record with in-frame sequences only. Its versions omit some clonotypes, under half of them owing to an unresolved V gene in the studies checked, with the rest unexplained. Across this sample there are under 35,000 clones, with 65% seen only once. About 8.7% of the sample rests with the top ten.

Sample: CD4+ T cells from PBMCs cultured with SARS-CoV-2 spike peptides, taken after COVID-19 vaccination. The cell subset or site tag for this specimen amounts to: SARS-CoV-2 spike overlapping peptide pool stimulation. The receptors derive from a human donor who received a COVID-19 vaccine.

The genes are TRBV5-1 and TRBJ2-1; 8 nucleotides match TRBD2. Germline CDR1 SGHRS, CDR2 YFSETQ. After removal of 0 bases from V and 3 bases from J, the junction contained 2 bases not matched to a gene. The CDR3 loop spans 15 amino acids. In DNA form, the CDR3 reads TGCGCCAGCAGCTTGGAAGGGACTAGCTACAATGAGCAGTTCTTC. Its protein product is CASSLEGTSYNEQFF.

The table lists this clone with a count of one. V usage is TRBV12-3 or TRBV12-4 and J usage is TRBJ1-3; 8 nucleotides align to TRBD1. The ends lost 11 bases at V and 7 bases at J; junction bases unmatched: 10. The CDR3 contains 13 residues. CDR3 in DNA: TGTGCCTCTCGGGGACAGGCCGCCAACACCATATATTTT. Protein: CASRGQAANTIYF.

The J gene is TRBJ2-2, the V gene TRBV5-1, with 11 bases that match TRBD2. The CDR3 spans 16 residues. V gave up 3 bases and J gave up 5 bases; unmatched junction bases: 6. Germline V gene data show CDR1 as SGHRS and CDR2 as YFSETQ. CDR3 sequence (DNA): TGCGCCAGCAGCTCCACCGGGACTAGCGGTACCGGGGAGCTGTTTTTT. Its protein product is CASSSTGTSGTGELFF.

The genes are TRBV10-3 and TRBJ1-5; 9 bases line up with TRBD1. The CDR3 is 13 amino acids. Unmatched junction bases numbered 1, after V lost 5 bases and J lost 5 bases. CDR1 and CDR2 from the germline V gene are ENHRY and SYGVKD. The CDR3 nucleotides are TGTGCCATCAGTCGGACAGGGGATCAGCCCCAGCATTTT. It yields the protein CAISRTGDQPQHF.

The chain recombines TRBV10-2 with TRBJ1-1; a possible D gene is TRBD1 (6 bases). The CDR3 length is 15 residues. V was clipped by 4 bases and J by 4 bases, with 16 bases between them. Germline CDR1 is WSHSY and CDR2 is SAAADI. The CDR3 region is CASSARERGVTEAFF. The CDR3 coding sequence is TGCGCCAGCAGTGCTAGGGAAAGGGGGGTCACTGAAGCTTTCTTT.

The chain has TRBV3-1 (or the pseudogene TRBV3-2) and TRBJ2-2; tentatively, D is TRBD2 (6 bases). This CDR3 is 14 amino acids long. Germline V CDR1 and CDR2: LGHDT, YNNKEL (reference sequence). The germline V and J ends were trimmed by 9 bases and 0 bases, with 11 bases remaining between them. The CDR3 bases are TGTGCCAGGGGACTCGACGCGAACACCGGGGAGCTGTTTTTT. Encoded protein: CARGLDANTGELFF.

CDR3 nucleotides: TGTGCCAGCAGTTTAAAAGGGTCTAGCACAGATACGCAGTATTTT. It is translated as CASSLKGSSTDTQYF. The rearrangement uses TRBV27 and TRBJ2-3; no firm D call. The CDR3 has 15 residues. Germline assignment: CDR1 MNHEY and CDR2 SMNVEV (reference sequence). V was trimmed by 2 bases and J by 0 bases, leaving 9 bases between them.

This clone is termed medium-sized (0.01 to 0.1%). The chain couples TRBV18 to TRBJ1-6, with D perhaps matching TRBD1 (5 bases). Germline V gene data show CDR1 as KGHSH and CDR2 as LQKENI. V lost 2 bases to trimming and J lost 0 bases, with 20 bases between them. This CDR3 contains 20 residues. The CDR3 nucleotides are TGTGCCAGCTCACCAGTACCGCTTTTAGGAGACAGCTCCTATAATTCACCCCTCCACTTT. Its protein is CASSPVPLLGDSSYNSPLHF.

The chain is built from TRBV15 and TRBJ2-5; 8 nucleotides align to TRBD1. Looked up from germline, CDR1 is LNHNV and CDR2 is YYDKDF (reference sequence). V dropped 3 bases and J dropped 1; count of bases not matched to a gene: 13. The CDR3 runs to 18 residues. The chain's CDR3 is CATSRQYLGGQAQETQYF. The CDR3 DNA follows: TGTGCCACCAGCAGGCAATACTTAGGGGGACAGGCCCAAGAGACCCAGTACTTC.

This chain uses TRBV2 with TRBJ1-1; 8 bases are a match to TRBD1. The CDR3 sequence is 15 residues long. Germline V gives CDR1 SNHLY, CDR2 FYNNEI. Trimming took 7 bases from V and 2 from J; bases not matched to a gene: 9. The CDR3 coding sequence is TGTGCCAGCACAATAAGGACAGGGATAAACACTGAAGCTTTCTTT. It encodes CASTIRTGINTEAFF.

The J gene is TRBJ2-1, the V gene TRBV19; no reliable D call. The V end lost 0 bases, the J end lost 0 bases, and 12 bases lay between the germline ends. CDR3 length equals 17 residues. The germline V gene has CDR1 LNHDA and CDR2 SQIVND (reference sequence). CDR3 residues: CASSIDLLDRSYNEQFF. CDR3 nucleotides: TGTGCCAGTAGTATAGATCTTCTGGATCGCTCCTACAATGAGCAGTTCTTC.

This clone was found a few times. V gene TRBV6-6 combines with J gene TRBJ2-7; D gene ambiguous. CDR3 length: 13 amino acids. Germline V CDR1 and CDR2: MNHNY, SVGAGI (reference sequence). Deletions cut 2 bases from V and 4 bases from J, with 9 bases between. CDR3 in amino acids: CASSYAGDYEQYF. For the CDR3, the DNA is TGTGCCAGCAGTTACGCTGGGGATTACGAGCAGTACTTC.

CDR3 DNA: TGTGCCAGCAGCTTGACTAGCGGGGGGGCTTCCTACAATGAGCAGTTCTTC. This gives the protein CASSLTSGGASYNEQFF. This chain uses TRBV5-4 with TRBJ2-1; TRBD2 matches at 13 bases. From germline, CDR1 is SGHNT and CDR2 YYREEE (reference sequence). The CDR3 sequence is 17 residues long. J lost 1 base, V lost 1 base, and 2 bases had no gene match.

This sequence joins TRBV2 and TRBJ1-2, with TRBD1 matching over 10 bases. The CDR3 covers 14 residues. With 7 bases clipped from V and 2 bases from J, the junction kept 4 bases outside the gene matches. Germline loops: CDR1 SNHLY, CDR2 FYNNEI. CDR3 in DNA: TGTGCCAGCACCCGACAGGGGGCGAACTATGGCTACACCTTC. Its protein is CASTRQGANYGYTF.

The chain is built from TRBV4-2 and TRBJ2-4; TRBD2 aligns across 8 bases. With 0 bases clipped from V and 3 bases from J, the junction kept 1 base outside the gene matches. This CDR3 spans 15 amino acids. Germline assignment: CDR1 LGHNA and CDR2 YNFKEQ. CDR3 in DNA: TGTGCCAGCAGCCAAGATCTAGCGGGCAAAAACATTCAGTACTTC. It yields the protein CASSQDLAGKNIQYF.

This clone was picked up one time. This sequence joins TRBV20-1 and TRBJ2-3; no clear D gene. The V end lost 3 bases, the J end lost 6 bases, and 4 bases lay between the germline ends. This CDR3 spans 10 amino acids. Germline assignment: CDR1 DFQATT and CDR2 SNEGSKA (reference sequence). The CDR3: CSASSDTQYF. CDR3 in DNA: TGCAGTGCTAGTTCGGATACGCAGTATTTT.

J is TRBJ1-3 and V is TRBV3-1 (or the pseudogene TRBV3-2); D may be TRBD1 (5 bases). The V end was cut by 1 base, the J end by 5 bases, with 6 bases between. Germline values: CDR1 LGHDT, CDR2 YNNKEL (reference sequence). CDR3 length: 13 residues. The CDR3 DNA is TGTGCCAGCAGCCAAGGGACAAGAAACACCATATATTTT. Translating gives CASSQGTRNTIYF.

The chain joins TRBV7-8 to TRBJ2-5, with D hard to call. The germline gives CDR1 SGHVS, CDR2 FQNEAQ. The CDR3 totals 14 residues. V lost 0 bases to trimming and J lost 2 bases, with 7 bases between them. The DNA for the CDR3 is TGTGCCAGCAGCTTAGCTGTGACGCAAGAGACCCAGTACTTC. It specifies CASSLAVTQETQYF.

The J gene is TRBJ1-1, the V gene TRBV28; D is ambiguous. The CDR3 runs to 11 residues. Trimming took off 6 bases at V and 11 bases at J, with 13 bases between the two ends. The germline V gene encodes CDR1 MDHEN and CDR2 SYDVKM. The CDR3 region has the DNA TGTGCCAGCAGGTCAGTCCAGTGGGCTTTCTTT. It encodes CASRSVQWAFF.

This clone was seen only a few times. The chain combines TRBV18 with TRBJ1-1; D not resolved. The CDR3 length is 14 residues. Trimming took off 4 bases at V and 4 bases at J, with 13 bases between the two ends. Germline CDR1 KGHSH, CDR2 LQKENI. DNA of the CDR3: TGTGCCAGCTCACGGAGCGGGGTTAGCACTGAAGCTTTCTTT. It encodes CASSRSGVSTEAFF.